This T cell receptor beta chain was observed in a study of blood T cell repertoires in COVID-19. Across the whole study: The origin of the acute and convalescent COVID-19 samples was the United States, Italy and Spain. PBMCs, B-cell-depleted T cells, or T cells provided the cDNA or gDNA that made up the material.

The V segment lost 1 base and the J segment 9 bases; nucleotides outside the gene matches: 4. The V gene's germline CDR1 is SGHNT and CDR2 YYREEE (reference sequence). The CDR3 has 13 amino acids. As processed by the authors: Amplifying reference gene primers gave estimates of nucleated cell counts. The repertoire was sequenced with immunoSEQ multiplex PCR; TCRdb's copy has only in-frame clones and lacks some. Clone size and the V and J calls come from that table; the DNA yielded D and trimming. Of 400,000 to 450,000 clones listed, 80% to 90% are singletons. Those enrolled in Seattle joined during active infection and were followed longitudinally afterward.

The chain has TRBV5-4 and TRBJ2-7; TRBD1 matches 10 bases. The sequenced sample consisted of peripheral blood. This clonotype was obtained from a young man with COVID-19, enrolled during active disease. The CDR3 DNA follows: TGTGCCAGCAGCTTGAGTGACAGGGGGCTGCAGTACTTC. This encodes CASSLSDRGLQYF.